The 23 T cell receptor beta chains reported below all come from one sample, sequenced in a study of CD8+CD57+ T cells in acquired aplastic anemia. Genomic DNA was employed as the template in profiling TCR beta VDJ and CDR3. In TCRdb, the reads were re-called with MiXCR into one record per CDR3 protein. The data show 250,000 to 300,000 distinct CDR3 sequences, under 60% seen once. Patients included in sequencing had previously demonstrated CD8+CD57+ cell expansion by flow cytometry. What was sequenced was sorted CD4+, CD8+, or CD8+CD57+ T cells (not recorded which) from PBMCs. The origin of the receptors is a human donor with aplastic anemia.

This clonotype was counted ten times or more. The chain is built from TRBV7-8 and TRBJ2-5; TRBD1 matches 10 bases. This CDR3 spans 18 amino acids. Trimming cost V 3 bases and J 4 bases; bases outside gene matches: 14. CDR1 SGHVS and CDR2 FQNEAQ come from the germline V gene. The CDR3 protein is CASSLGQGLGEGGETQYF. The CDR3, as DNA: TGTGCCAGCAGCTTGGGACAGGGGCTAGGGGAGGGGGGAGAGACCCAGTACTTC.

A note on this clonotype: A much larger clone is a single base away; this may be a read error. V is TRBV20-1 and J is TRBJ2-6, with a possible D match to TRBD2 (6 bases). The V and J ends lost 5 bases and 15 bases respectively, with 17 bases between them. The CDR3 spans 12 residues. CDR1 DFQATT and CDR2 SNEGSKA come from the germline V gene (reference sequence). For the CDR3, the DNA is TGCAGTGCTGGAGTGGAGGGGCCCAGCCTGACTTTC. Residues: CSAGVEGPSLTF.

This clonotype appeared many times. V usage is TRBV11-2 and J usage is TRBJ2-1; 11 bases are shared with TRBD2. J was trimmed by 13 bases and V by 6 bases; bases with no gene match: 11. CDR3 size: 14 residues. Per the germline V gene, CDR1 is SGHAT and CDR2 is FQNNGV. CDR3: CASRAAIAGGAQFF. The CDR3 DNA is TGTGCCAGCAGGGCGGCCATAGCGGGGGGGGCTCAGTTCTTC.

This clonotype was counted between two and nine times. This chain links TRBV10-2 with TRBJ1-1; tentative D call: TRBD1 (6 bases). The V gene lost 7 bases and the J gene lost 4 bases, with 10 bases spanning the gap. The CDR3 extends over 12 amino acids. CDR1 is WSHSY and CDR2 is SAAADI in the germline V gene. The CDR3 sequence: CASNQGSTEAFF. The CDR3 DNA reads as TGCGCCAGCAATCAGGGGAGCACTGAAGCTTTCTTT.

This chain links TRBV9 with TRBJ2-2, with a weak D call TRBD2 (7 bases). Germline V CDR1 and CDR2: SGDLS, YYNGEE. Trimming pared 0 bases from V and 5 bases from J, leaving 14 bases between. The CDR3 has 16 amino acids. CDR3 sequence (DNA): TGTGCCAGCAGCGTAGTATCCAGGGGAGGGACCGGGGAGCTGTTTTTT. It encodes CASSVVSRGGTGELFF.

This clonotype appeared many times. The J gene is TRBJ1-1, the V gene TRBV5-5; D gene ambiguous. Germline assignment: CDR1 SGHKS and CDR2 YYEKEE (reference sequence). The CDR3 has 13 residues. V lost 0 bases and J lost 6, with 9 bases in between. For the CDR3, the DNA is TGTGCCAGCAGCTTGGGAGGGAGGGCTGAAGCTTTCTTT. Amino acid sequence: CASSLGGRAEAFF.

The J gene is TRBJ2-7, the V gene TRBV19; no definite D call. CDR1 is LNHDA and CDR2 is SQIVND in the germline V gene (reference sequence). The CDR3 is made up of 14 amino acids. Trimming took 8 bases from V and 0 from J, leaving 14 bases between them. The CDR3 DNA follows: TGTGCCAGTCGGCGATTCCACAACTCCTACGAGCAGTACTTC. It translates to CASRRFHNSYEQYF.

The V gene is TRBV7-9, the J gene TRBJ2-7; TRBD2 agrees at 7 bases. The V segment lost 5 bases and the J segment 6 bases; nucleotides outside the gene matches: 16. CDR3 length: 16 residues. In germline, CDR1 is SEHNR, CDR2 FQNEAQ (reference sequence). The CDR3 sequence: CASSQDGAGTVSEQYF. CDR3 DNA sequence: TGTGCCAGCAGCCAAGATGGAGCGGGGACCGTCAGCGAGCAGTACTTC.

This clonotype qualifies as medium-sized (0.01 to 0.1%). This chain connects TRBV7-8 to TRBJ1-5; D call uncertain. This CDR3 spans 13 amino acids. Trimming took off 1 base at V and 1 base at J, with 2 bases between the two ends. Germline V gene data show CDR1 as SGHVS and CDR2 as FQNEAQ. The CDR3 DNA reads TGTGCCAGCAGCTTAGACAGCAATCAGCCCCAGCATTTT. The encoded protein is CASSLDSNQPQHF.

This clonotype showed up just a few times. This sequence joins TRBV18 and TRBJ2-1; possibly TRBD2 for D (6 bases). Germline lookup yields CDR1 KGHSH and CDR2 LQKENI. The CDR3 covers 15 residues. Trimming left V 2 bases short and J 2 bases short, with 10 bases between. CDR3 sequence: CASSPSAGPYNEQFF. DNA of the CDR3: TGTGCCAGCTCACCATCAGCGGGCCCCTACAATGAGCAGTTCTTC.

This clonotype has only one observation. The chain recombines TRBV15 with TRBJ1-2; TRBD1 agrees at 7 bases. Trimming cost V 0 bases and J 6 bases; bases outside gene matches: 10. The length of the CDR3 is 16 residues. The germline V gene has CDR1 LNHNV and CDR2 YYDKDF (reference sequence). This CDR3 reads CATSRDEVTGSDGYTF. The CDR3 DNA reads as TGTGCCACCAGCAGAGACGAGGTGACAGGGTCGGATGGCTACACCTTC.

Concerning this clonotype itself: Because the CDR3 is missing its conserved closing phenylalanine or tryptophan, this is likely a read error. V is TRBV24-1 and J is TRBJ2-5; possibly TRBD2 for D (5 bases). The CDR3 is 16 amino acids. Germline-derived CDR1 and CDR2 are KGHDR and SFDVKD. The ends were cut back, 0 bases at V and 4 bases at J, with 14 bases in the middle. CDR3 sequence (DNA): TGTGCCACCAGTGATTTGCGACGGGGAACCGGAGAGACCCAGTACCTC. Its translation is CATSDLRRGTGETQYL.

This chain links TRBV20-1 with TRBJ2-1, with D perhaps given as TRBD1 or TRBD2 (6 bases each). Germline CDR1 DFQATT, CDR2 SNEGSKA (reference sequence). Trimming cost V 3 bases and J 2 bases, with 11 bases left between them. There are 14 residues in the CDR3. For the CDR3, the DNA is TGCAGTGCTAGTTCTCGGGGGCCCTACAATGAGCAGTTCTTC. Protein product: CSASSRGPYNEQFF.

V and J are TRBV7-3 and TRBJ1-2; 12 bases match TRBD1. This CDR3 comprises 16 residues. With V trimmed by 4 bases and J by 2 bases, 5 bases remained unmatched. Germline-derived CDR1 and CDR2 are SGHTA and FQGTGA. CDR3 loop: CASSSSGTGGNYGYTF. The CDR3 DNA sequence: TGTGCCAGCAGCTCTTCCGGGACAGGGGGCAACTATGGCTACACCTTC. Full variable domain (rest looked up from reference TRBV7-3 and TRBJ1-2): GAGVSQTPSNKVTEKGKYVELRCDPISGHTALYWYRQSLGQGPEFLIYFQGTGAADDSGLPNDRFFAVRPEGSVSTLKIQRTERGDSAVYLCASSSSGTGGNYGYTFGSGTRLTVV.

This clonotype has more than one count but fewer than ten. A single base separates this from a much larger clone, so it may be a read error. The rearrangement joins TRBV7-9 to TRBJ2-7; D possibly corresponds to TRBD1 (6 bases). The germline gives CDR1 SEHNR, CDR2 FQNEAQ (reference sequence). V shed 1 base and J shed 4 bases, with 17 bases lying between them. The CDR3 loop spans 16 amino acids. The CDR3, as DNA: TGTGCCAGCAGCTTAGGTGGGGGCTCTCGGCGGTACGAGCAGTACTTC. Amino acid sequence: CASSLGGGSRRYEQYF.

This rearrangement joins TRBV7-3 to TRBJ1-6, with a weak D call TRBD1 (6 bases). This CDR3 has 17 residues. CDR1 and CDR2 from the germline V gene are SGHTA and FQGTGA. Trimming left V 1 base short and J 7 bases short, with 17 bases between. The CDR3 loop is CASSLNGASGGNSPLHF. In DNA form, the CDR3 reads TGTGCCAGCAGCTTAAATGGCGCTAGCGGGGGCAATTCACCCCTCCACTTT.

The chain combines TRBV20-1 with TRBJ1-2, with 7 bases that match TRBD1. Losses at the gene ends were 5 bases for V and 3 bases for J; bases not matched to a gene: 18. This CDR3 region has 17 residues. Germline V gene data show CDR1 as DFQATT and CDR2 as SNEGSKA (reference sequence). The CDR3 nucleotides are TGCAGTGCTGGTACCGGCCAGACGACAGGGAGTTACTATGGCTACACCTTC. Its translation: CSAGTGQTTGSYYGYTF.

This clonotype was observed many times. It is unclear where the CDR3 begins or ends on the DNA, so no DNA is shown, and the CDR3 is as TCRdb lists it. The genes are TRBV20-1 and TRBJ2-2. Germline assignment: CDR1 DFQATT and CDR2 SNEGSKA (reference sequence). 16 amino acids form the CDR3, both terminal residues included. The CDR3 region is CSARTDLTLRAGELFF.

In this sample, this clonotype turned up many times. CDR3 residues: CASSSRTGLTEAFF. CDR3 nucleotide sequence: TGTGCCAGCAGCTCCCGGACAGGGCTAACTGAAGCTTTCTTT. The rearrangement joins TRBV3-1 to TRBJ1-1; 8 bases align to TRBD1. The CDR3 length is 14 residues. The trim removed 5 bases at V and 5 bases at J, leaving 7 bases unmatched. Germline V CDR1 and CDR2: LGHDT, YNNKEL (reference sequence).

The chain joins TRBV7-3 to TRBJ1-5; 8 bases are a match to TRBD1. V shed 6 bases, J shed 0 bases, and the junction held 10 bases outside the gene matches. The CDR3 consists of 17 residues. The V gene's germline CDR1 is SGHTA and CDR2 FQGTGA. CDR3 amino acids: CASRAFFGTGSNQPQHF. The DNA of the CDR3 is TGTGCCAGCAGGGCCTTTTTCGGGACAGGTAGCAATCAGCCCCAGCATTTT.

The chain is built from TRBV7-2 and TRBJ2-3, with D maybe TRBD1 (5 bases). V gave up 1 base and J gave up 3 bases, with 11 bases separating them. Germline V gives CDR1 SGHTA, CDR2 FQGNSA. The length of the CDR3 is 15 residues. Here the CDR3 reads CASSLVDQGTDTQYF. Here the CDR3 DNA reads TGTGCCAGCAGCTTAGTGGACCAGGGTACAGATACGCAGTATTTT.

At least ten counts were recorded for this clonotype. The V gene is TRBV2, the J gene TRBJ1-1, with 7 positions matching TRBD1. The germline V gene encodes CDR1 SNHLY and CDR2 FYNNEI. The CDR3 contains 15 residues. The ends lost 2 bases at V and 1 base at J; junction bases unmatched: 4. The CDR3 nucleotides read TGTGCCAGCAGTGAACTGGGGACAGAGAACACTGAAGCTTTCTTT. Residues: CASSELGTENTEAFF.

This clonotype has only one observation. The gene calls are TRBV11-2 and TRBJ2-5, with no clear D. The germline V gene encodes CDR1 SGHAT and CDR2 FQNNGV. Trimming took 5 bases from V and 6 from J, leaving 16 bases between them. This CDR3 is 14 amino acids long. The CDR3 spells CASSPDAAFKTQYF. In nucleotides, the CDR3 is TGTGCCAGCAGCCCCGACGCGGCCTTTAAGACCCAGTACTTC.